The 3 T cell receptor beta chains in this list originate from one sample, sequenced in a study of CD8 T cells in Susac syndrome. Reverse transcription of roughly 0.5 to 1 ug RNA used random hexamers. TCRdb re-called the immunoSEQ multiplex PCR reads through MiXCR, storing one row per CDR3 protein. This table holds some 190,000 distinct CDR3 sequences, about 95% found once. Material for sequencing was CD4+ T cells from PBMCs. These receptors were collected from a human donor in good health.

Comment on this clonotype: An end of the junction does not agree with germline; a read error may underlie this. V gene TRBV2 combines with J gene TRBJ1-5; D gene uncertain. Germline V gene sequence: CDR1 SNHLY, CDR2 FYNNEI. The CDR3 has 15 residues. As DNA, the CDR3 is TGTGCCAGCAGTGAAGCGCGAGGGATTAATCAGCCCCAGCTTTTT. As protein: CASSEARGINQPQLF.

The chain has TRBV18 and TRBJ2-2; 8 bases line up with TRBD1. The trim removed 8 bases at V and 3 bases at J, leaving 11 bases unmatched. CDR1 and CDR2 (germline): KGHSH, LQKENI. The CDR3 totals 16 residues. In nucleotides, the CDR3 is TGTGCCAGCACACAGTCGGGACAGGCGGACACCGGGGAGCTGTTTTTT. Translating it yields CASTQSGQADTGELFF.

The rearrangement uses TRBV29-1 and TRBJ2-2; D ambiguous. This CDR3 has 13 amino acids. With 3 bases removed from V and 1 base from J, the gap between germline ends came to 6 bases. Germline loops: CDR1 SQVTM, CDR2 ANQGSEA. DNA for the CDR3: TGCAGCGTTGATAACTTGAACACCGGGGAGCTGTTTTTT. Amino acid sequence: CSVDNLNTGELFF.